This T cell receptor beta chain was obtained from a study of TIL therapy for anti-PD-1-resistant metastatic lung cancer. Study-level information: Tumors carried a median about 1.5 non-synonymous mutations per megabase.

The CDR3 sequence is 12 residues long. Trimming shortened V by 2 bases and J by 12 bases, and 13 bases separated the two germline ends. Per germline, CDR1 SGHTA and CDR2 FQGNSA. Regarding the study as a whole: This highly selected cohort may not generalize to typical lung cancer patients.

Note on this clone: The antigen is not known.

The libraries were made with immunoSEQ v3. Sequencing used immunoSEQ multiplex PCR; TCRdb keeps in-frame clones, though not all of them. Found here are some 13,000 clones, about 70% of them singletons; the top ten hold roughly 9%. Time point in this sample: pre-treatment sample, taken before nivolumab and TIL therapy. Most excised metastases sampled were pleural nodules or supraclavicular lymph nodes. Specimen: tumor tissue, collected at baseline. This chain joins TRBV7-2 and TRBJ1-2, with a tentative D call TRBD1 (6 bases). This TCR came from a woman aged 25-85 years with non-small cell lung cancer. The CDR3 DNA is TGTGCCAGCAGCTTACAAGATGGGACAAACACCTTC. Residues: CASSLQDGTNTF.